The sample holds many counts of the clone carrying this TCR beta chain. Its antigen remains unknown. CDR3 length: 16 amino acids. The germline V and J ends were trimmed by 0 bases and 2 bases, with 13 bases remaining between them. The germline V gene has CDR1 LGHNA and CDR2 YSLEER. Every bit of the isolated RNA underwent reverse transcription, so sequencing read expressed TCRB transcripts. Using immunoSEQ multiplex PCR, the repertoire was profiled, and TCRdb retains in-frame clones only, with some absent. The repertoire holds nearly 350,000 clones, with around 9.3% as singletons. The sample belongs to a study of beta chain features in type 1 diabetes. Overall study results and limits: Sequencing used cDNA, and cells with high TCR expression could therefore be over-represented. When Type 1 diabetes patients were examined, their TCRB CDR3s proved moderately but significantly shorter in all four CD4+ subsets.

The chain recombines TRBV4-3 with TRBJ1-1; D call uncertain. The TCR sequence derives from a man aged 25 to 40 with type 1 diabetes. The specimen was central memory CD4+ T cells from blood. The CDR3: CASSQDWNGLNTEAFF. In nucleotides, the CDR3 is TGCGCCAGCAGCCAAGATTGGAACGGACTCAACACTGAAGCTTTCTTT.